The 18 T cell receptor beta chains below come from one sample, sequenced in a study of T cell responses to AZD1222 COVID-19 vaccine. Only in-frame clones appear in the TCRdb table, and some are missing; sequencing was by immunoSEQ multiplex PCR. The table lists 54,000 or so clones, about 87% of them singletons. The material was peripheral blood, obtained on day 0 of AZD1222 vaccination. These receptors were collected from an adult in good health.

V is TRBV3-1 (or the pseudogene TRBV3-2) and J is TRBJ2-2, with 10 bases identical to TRBD1. The CDR3 covers 15 residues. Per germline, CDR1 LGHDT and CDR2 YNNKEL (reference sequence). V gave up 3 bases and J gave up 10 bases; unmatched junction bases: 8. The CDR3 bases are TGTGCCAGCAGCCACCGGGACAGGGGTTTTGCGGAGCTGTTTTTT. Translating it yields CASSHRDRGFAELFF.

The gene calls are TRBV6-4 and TRBJ1-5, with no clear D. With 4 bases removed from V and 0 bases from J, the gap between germline ends came to 10 bases. CDR1 is MRHNA and CDR2 is SNTAGT in the germline V gene. The CDR3 length is 15 residues. CDR3 nucleotides: TGTGCCAGCAGTGTGATAGGAGATAGCAATCAGCCCCAGCATTTT. Its protein product is CASSVIGDSNQPQHF.

This chain joins TRBV24-1 and TRBJ2-1; TRBD2 agrees at 9 bases. CDR3 length: 18 amino acids. The germline V gene encodes CDR1 KGHDR and CDR2 SFDVKD. With V trimmed by 5 bases and J by 4 bases, 14 bases remained unmatched. CDR3 amino acids: CATSVPPRLAGSYNEQFF. The CDR3 region has the DNA TGTGCCACCAGTGTCCCCCCGAGGCTAGCGGGATCGTACAATGAGCAGTTCTTC.

The J gene is TRBJ1-4, the V gene TRBV5-1; D is perhaps TRBD1 (5 bases). Trimming removed 2 bases from V and 3 bases from J, with 17 bases in between. The V gene's germline CDR1 is SGHRS and CDR2 YFSETQ. The CDR3 runs 17 residues. The CDR3: CASSFGRGGESNEKLFF. The CDR3 DNA reads as TGCGCCAGCAGCTTTGGACGCGGAGGGGAGTCTAATGAAAAACTGTTTTTT.

The CDR3 nucleotides are TGTGCCAGCAGCCAAGATCCGGGTCCAGGGCATTTT. Translation gives CASSQDPGPGHF. The chain combines TRBV3-1 (or the pseudogene TRBV3-2) with TRBJ1-5; D uncertain. Germline-derived CDR1 and CDR2 are LGHDT and YNNKEL (reference sequence). The V end was cut by 0 bases, the J end by 15 bases, with 12 bases between. The CDR3 runs 12 residues.

This clone occurred a few times. V usage is TRBV6-2 or TRBV6-3 and J usage is TRBJ1-4, with D unclear. The CDR3 is made up of 14 amino acids. Between the trimmed V and J ends, which lost 6 bases and 0 bases, there was a span of 8 bases. The V gene's germline CDR1 is MNHEY and CDR2 SVGEGT. The CDR3 sequence: CASSDPATNEKLFF. DNA of the CDR3: TGTGCCAGCAGCGACCCCGCAACTAATGAAAAACTGTTTTTT.

With regard to this clone: The junction departs from the called germline gene at one end, perhaps through a read error. The chain couples TRBV5-1 to TRBJ2-2; no reliable D call. The CDR3 is made up of 15 amino acids. Germline V gene lookup returns CDR1 SGHRS and CDR2 YFSETQ. The CDR3 DNA is TGCGGCAGCAGCCTGGGCCCTAGGAACACCGGGGAGCTGTTTTTT. Amino acids: CGSSLGPRNTGELFF.

This clone was seen just once. The gene calls are TRBV7-2 and TRBJ1-6; 7 bases fit TRBD1. Looked up from germline, CDR1 is SGHTA and CDR2 is FQGNSA. This CDR3 has 16 amino acids. The V gene end was trimmed by 6 bases and the J gene end by 0 bases; junction bases not matched to a gene: 5. DNA for the CDR3: TGTGCCAGCAGGGTCACAGGGGTCTCCTATAATTCACCCCTCCACTTT. The encoded protein is CASRVTGVSYNSPLHF.

The chain links TRBV18 to TRBJ2-7, with a possible D match to TRBD2 (5 bases). The CDR3 covers 16 residues. V lost 3 bases and J lost 0, with 15 bases in between. Germline loops: CDR1 KGHSH, CDR2 LQKENI. The CDR3 is CASSPRAGRSSYEQYF. The CDR3 DNA reads as TGTGCCAGCTCACCGAGGGCAGGACGGAGCTCCTACGAGCAGTACTTC.

The chain carries TRBV11-2 and TRBJ2-4; 7 bases fit TRBD1. The trim removed 1 base at V and 6 bases at J, leaving 6 bases unmatched. Germline CDR1 is SGHAT and CDR2 is FQNNGV. The length of the CDR3 is 15 residues. In DNA, the CDR3 is TGTGCCAGCAGCTTAGTAGCGTCAGGGGGAAACATTCAGTACTTC. As protein: CASSLVASGGNIQYF.

The gene calls are TRBV7-2 and TRBJ2-3; D gene unclear. Germline assignment: CDR1 SGHTA and CDR2 FQGNSA. Trimming removed 1 base from V and 4 bases from J, with 6 bases in between. The CDR3 sequence is 13 residues long. CDR3 protein: CASSLGSADTQYF. The CDR3 DNA follows: TGTGCCAGCAGCTTAGGCTCCGCAGATACGCAGTATTTT.

The genes are TRBV14 and TRBJ1-1; 8 nucleotides match TRBD1. CDR3 length: 20 amino acids. Germline V gene data show CDR1 as SGHDN and CDR2 as FVKESK. The trim removed 0 bases at V and 1 base at J, leaving 16 bases unmatched. CDR3 bases: TGTGCCAGCAGCCAAGATCCCGGCGCGCAGGGGGCAGGACAGAACACTGAAGCTTTCTTT. Translated: CASSQDPGAQGAGQNTEAFF.

This clone was observed once. The chain is built from TRBV5-6 and TRBJ1-2, with D possibly TRBD1 on 5 matching bases. The CDR3 contains 14 residues. V lost 6 bases and J 5 bases, leaving 17 bases between the germline ends. Germline V lookup: CDR1 SGHDT, CDR2 YYEEEE. CDR3 in DNA: TGTGCCAGCACCCTCCCCAGGGAAGGATATGGCTACACCTTC. This sequence encodes CASTLPREGYGYTF.

The count of this clone is one. The chain uses TRBV7-9 and TRBJ2-5, with 8 bases identical to TRBD1. Germline assignment: CDR1 SEHNR and CDR2 FQNEAQ (reference sequence). The CDR3 has 14 residues. The V gene end was trimmed by 5 bases and the J gene end by 4 bases; junction bases not matched to a gene: 6. CDR3 DNA: TGTGCCAGCAGCCTTGCAGGGGGCGCAGAGACCCAGTACTTC. It specifies CASSLAGGAETQYF.

Of note for this clone: The junction departs from the called germline gene at one end, perhaps through a read error. This chain links TRBV7-2 with TRBJ2-3; 7 bases are a match to TRBD2. CDR1 is SGHTA, CDR2 FQGNSA, per germline. The CDR3 runs to 15 residues. CDR3 coding DNA: TGTGCCAGCAGCCCCGGACTAGGGGCGGTAGATTCGCAGTATTTT. Amino acid sequence: CASSPGLGAVDSQYF.

V usage is TRBV5-8 and J usage is TRBJ1-4; D unresolved. V was clipped by 4 bases and J by 6 bases, with 16 bases between them. The length of the CDR3 is 15 residues. The germline V gene encodes CDR1 SGHTS and CDR2 YDEGEE. CDR3 region: CASSPPGTPYEKLFF. The CDR3 DNA reads as TGTGCCAGCAGCCCCCCTGGAACACCTTATGAAAAACTGTTTTTT.

The chain uses TRBV18 and TRBJ1-4; no firm D call. Trimming removed 4 bases from V and 0 bases from J, with 9 bases in between. The germline CDR1 and CDR2 sequences are KGHSH and LQKENI. The CDR3 loop spans 15 amino acids. Here the CDR3 reads CASSRAFATNEKLFF. The CDR3 DNA reads TGTGCCAGCTCACGGGCCTTTGCAACTAATGAAAAACTGTTTTTT.

J is TRBJ1-1 and V is TRBV15; D not resolved. The CDR3 consists of 13 residues. The germline V gene has CDR1 LNHNV and CDR2 YYDKDF (reference sequence). Trimming took off 0 bases at V and 3 bases at J, with 5 bases between the two ends. CDR3 nucleotide sequence: TGTGCCACCAGCAGAGAGGGTGACACTGAAGCTTTCTTT. As protein: CATSREGDTEAFF.